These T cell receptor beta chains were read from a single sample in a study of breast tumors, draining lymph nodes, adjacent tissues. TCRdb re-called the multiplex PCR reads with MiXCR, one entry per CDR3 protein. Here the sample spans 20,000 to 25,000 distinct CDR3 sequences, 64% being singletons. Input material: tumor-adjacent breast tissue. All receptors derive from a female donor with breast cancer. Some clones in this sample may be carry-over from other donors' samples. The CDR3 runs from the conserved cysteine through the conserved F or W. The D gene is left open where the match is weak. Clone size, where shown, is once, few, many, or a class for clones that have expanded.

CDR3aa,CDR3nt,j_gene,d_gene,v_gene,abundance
CASSPGPTTYGYTF,TGCGCCAGCAGCCCGGGACCCACCACCTATGGCTACACCTTC,TRBJ1-2,-,TRBV5-1,-
CASILRGKGYQETQYF,TGTGCCAGCATACTACGGGGTAAAGGGTACCAAGAGACCCAGTACTTC,TRBJ2-5,-,TRBV7-2,-
CSTTGGDYGYTF,TGCAGTACGACAGGGGGCGACTATGGCTACACCTTC,TRBJ1-2,TRBD1,TRBV20-1,-
CASRGRLAGNPSYNEQFF,TGTGCCAGCAGAGGAAGACTAGCGGGCAACCCTTCCTACAATGAGCAGTTCTTC,TRBJ2-1,TRBD2,TRBV6-6,many
CASSDRTFTEAFF,TGTGCCAGCAGTGATCGAACATTCACTGAAGCTTTCTTT,TRBJ1-1,-,TRBV6-1,few
CASTPGTSGADTQYF,TGTGCCAGCACCCCAGGGACCTCGGGGGCCGATACGCAGTATTTT,TRBJ2-3,-,TRBV2,-
CASSESGKGAGGYTF,TGTGCCAGCAGTGAAAGTGGGAAGGGGGCAGGTGGCTACACCTTC,TRBJ1-2,TRBD1,TRBV6-1,-
CSASWAGAYGYTF,TGCAGTGCCTCCTGGGCAGGGGCATATGGCTACACCTTC,TRBJ1-2,-,TRBV20-1,-
CASSIRYSNQPQHF,TGTGCCAGTAGTATACGATATAGCAATCAGCCCCAGCATTTT,TRBJ1-5,-,TRBV19,-
CASTPAGRSNYGYTF,TGTGCCAGTACTCCGGCGGGCAGAAGCAACTATGGCTACACCTTC,TRBJ1-2,-,TRBV19,many
CASSSLAQNTGELFF,TGTGCCAGCAGCTCACTAGCGCAGAACACCGGGGAGCTGTTTTTT,TRBJ2-2,TRBD2,TRBV7-6,-
CASSYRVNYGYTF,TGTGCCAGCAGTTACAGGGTGAACTATGGCTACACCTTC,TRBJ1-2,-,TRBV6-5,few